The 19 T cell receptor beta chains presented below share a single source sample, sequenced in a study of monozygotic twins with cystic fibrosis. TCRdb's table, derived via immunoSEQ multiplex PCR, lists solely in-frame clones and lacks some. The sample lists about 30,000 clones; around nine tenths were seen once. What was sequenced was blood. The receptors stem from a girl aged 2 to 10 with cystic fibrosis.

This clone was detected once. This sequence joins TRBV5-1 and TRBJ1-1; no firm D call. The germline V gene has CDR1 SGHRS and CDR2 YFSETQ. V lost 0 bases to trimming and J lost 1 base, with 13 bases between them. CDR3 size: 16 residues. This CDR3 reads CASSLAVGRSNTEAFF. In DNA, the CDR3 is TGCGCCAGCAGCTTGGCAGTGGGCAGGTCGAACACTGAAGCTTTCTTT.

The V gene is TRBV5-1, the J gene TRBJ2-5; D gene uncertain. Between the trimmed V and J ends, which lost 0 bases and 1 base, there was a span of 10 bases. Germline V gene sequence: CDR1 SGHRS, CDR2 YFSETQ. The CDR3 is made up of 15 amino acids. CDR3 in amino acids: CASSLAGSLQETQYF. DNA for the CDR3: TGCGCCAGCAGCTTGGCCGGCTCGCTCCAAGAGACCCAGTACTTC.

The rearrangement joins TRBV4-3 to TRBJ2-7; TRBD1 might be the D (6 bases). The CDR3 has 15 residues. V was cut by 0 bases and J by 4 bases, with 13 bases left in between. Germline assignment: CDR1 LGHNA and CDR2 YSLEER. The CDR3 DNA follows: TGCGCCAGCAGCCAAGATTCAGGGGTGCGATACGAGCAGTACTTC. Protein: CASSQDSGVRYEQYF.

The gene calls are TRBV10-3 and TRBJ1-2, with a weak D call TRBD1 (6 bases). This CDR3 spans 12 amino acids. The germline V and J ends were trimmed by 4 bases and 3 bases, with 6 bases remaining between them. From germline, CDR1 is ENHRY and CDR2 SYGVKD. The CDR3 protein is CAISAGDYGYTF. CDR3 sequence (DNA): TGTGCCATCAGTGCAGGGGACTATGGCTACACCTTC.

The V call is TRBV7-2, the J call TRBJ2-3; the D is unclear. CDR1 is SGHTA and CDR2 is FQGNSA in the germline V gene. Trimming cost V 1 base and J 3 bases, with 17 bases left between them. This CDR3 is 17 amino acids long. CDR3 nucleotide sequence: TGTGCCAGCAGCTTAGGGGTGGTGCGGATTAGAACAGATACGCAGTATTTT. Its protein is CASSLGVVRIRTDTQYF.

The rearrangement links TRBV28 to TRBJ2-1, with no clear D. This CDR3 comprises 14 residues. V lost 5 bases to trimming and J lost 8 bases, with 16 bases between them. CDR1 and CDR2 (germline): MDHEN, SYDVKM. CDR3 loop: CASSPQWLAYEQFF. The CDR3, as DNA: TGTGCCAGCAGTCCCCAATGGTTGGCATATGAGCAGTTCTTC.

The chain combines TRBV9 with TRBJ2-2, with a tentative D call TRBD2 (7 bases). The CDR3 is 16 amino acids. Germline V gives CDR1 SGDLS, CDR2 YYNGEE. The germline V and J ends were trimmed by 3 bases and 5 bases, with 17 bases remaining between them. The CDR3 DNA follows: TGTGCCAGCAGCGCTCGCCGGGGGGCCGGGACCGGGGAGCTGTTTTTT. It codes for CASSARRGAGTGELFF.

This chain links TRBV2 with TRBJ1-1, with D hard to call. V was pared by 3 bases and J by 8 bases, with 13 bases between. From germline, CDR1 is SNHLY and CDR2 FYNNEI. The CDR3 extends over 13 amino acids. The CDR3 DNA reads TGTGCCAGCAGTGATAACAGCGGGCGAGAAGCTTTCTTT. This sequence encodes CASSDNSGREAFF.

CDR3 loop: CATSRDLRQGNEQYF. In DNA, the CDR3 is TGTGCCACCAGCAGAGATCTTCGACAGGGGAACGAGCAGTACTTC. V is TRBV15 and J is TRBJ2-7; 8 bases map to TRBD1. This CDR3 spans 15 amino acids. Germline-derived CDR1 and CDR2 are LNHNV and YYDKDF (reference sequence). V lost 0 bases to trimming and J lost 5 bases; unmatched junction nucleotides: 6.

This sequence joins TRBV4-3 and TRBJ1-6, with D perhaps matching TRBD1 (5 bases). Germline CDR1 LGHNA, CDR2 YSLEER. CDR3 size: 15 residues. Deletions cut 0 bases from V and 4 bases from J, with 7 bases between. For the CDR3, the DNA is TGCGCCAGCAGCCAAGACAGGGTATATAATTCACCCCTCCACTTT. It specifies CASSQDRVYNSPLHF.

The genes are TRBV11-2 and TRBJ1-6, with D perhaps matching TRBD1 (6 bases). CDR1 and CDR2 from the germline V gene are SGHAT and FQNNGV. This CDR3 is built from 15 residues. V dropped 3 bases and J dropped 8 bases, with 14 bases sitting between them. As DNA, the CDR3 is TGTGCCAGCAGCTTTAACGCTAGGGGGTATTCACCCCTCCACTTT. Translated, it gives CASSFNARGYSPLHF. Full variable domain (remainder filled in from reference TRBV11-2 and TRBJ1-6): EAGVAQSPRYKIIEKRQSVAFWCNPISGHATLYWYQQILGQGPKLLIQFQNNGVVDDSQLPKDRFSAERLKGVDSTLKIQPAKLEDSAVYLCASSFNARGYSPLHFGNGTRLTVT.

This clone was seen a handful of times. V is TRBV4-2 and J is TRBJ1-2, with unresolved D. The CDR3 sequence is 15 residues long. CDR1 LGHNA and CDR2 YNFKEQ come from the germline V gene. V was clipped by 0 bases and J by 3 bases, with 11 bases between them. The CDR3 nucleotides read TGTGCCAGCAGCCAAGATAATCAACCCGACTATGGCTACACCTTC. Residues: CASSQDNQPDYGYTF.

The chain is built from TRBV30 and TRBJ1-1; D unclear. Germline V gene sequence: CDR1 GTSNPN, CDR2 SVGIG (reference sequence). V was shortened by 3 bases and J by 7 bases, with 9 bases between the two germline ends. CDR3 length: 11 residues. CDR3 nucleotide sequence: TGTGCCTGGAGCAGCGGCGGTGAAGCTTTCTTT. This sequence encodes CAWSSGGEAFF. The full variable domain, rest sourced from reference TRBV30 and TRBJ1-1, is SQTIHQWPATLVQPVGSPLSLECTVEGTSNPNLYWYRQAAGRGLQLLFYSVGIGQISSEVPQNLSASRPQDRQFILSSKKLLLSDSGFYLCAWSSGGEAFFGQGTRLTVV.

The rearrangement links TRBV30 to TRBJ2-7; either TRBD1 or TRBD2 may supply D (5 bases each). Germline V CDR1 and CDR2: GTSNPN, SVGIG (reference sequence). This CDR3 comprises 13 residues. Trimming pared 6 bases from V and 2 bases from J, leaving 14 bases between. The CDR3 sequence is CACKGRSPYEQYF. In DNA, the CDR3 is TGTGCCTGCAAGGGACGCAGCCCCTACGAGCAGTACTTC.

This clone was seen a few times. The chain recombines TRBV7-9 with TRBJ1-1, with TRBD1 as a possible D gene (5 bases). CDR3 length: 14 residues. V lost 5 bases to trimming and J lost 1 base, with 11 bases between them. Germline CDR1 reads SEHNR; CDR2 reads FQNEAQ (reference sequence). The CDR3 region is CASSQDTGNTEAFF. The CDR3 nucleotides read TGTGCCAGCAGCCAGGACACGGGGAACACTGAAGCTTTCTTT.

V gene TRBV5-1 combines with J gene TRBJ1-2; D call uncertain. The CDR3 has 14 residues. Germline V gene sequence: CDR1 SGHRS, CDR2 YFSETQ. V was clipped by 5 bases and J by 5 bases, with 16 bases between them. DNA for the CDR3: TGCGCCAGCAGGCCCCCCGGGCTACTGTATGGCTACACCTTC. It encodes CASRPPGLLYGYTF.

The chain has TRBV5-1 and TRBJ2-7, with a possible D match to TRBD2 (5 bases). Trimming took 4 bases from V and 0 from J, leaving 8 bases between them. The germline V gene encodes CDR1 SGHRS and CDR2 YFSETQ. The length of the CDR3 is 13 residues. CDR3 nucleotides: TGCGCCAGCAGCCAAAGCGGCTCCTACGAGCAGTACTTC. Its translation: CASSQSGSYEQYF.

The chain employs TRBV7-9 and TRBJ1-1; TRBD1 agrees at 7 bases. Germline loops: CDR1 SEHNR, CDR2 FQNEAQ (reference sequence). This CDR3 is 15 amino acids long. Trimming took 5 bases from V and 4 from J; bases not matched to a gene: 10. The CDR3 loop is CASSTFQQGSTEAFF. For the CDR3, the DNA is TGTGCCAGCAGCACCTTTCAACAGGGGAGCACTGAAGCTTTCTTT. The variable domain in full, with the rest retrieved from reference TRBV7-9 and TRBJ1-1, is DTGVSQNPRHKITKRGQNVTFRCDPISEHNRLYWYRQTLGQGPEFLTYFQNEAQLEKSRLLSDRFSAERPKGSFSTLEIQRTEQGDSAMYLCASSTFQQGSTEAFFGQGTRLTVV.

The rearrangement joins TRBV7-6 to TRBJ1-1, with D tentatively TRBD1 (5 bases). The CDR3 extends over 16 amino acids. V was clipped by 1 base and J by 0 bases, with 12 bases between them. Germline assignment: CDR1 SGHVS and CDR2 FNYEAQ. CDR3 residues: CASSLVGTPLNTEAFF. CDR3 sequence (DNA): TGTGCCAGCAGCTTAGTGGGGACCCCACTGAACACTGAAGCTTTCTTT.